The table lists the clone carrying this TCR beta chain with a count of one. The data are from a study of blood T cell repertoires in COVID-19. Study in general: From T cells, B-cell-depleted T cells, or PBMCs came the material, which was cDNA or gDNA.

Sequenced by immunoSEQ multiplex PCR; TCRdb stores in-frame clones only, minus some. The sample includes some 210,000 clones, about 83% of them seen just once. This CDR3 has 14 amino acids. Looked up from germline, CDR1 is MDHEN and CDR2 is SYDVKM. Trimming cost V 10 bases and J 10 bases; bases outside gene matches: 13. The chain carries TRBV28 and TRBJ2-3, with 11 bases aligning to TRBD2. Sequences were obtained from peripheral blood. The TCR sequence derives from a woman in her 50s with active or convalescent COVID-19. The CDR3 DNA reads TGTGCCATCCATCATCCTAGCGGGAGGACAGCGCAGTATTTT. It codes for CAIHHPSGRTAQYF.